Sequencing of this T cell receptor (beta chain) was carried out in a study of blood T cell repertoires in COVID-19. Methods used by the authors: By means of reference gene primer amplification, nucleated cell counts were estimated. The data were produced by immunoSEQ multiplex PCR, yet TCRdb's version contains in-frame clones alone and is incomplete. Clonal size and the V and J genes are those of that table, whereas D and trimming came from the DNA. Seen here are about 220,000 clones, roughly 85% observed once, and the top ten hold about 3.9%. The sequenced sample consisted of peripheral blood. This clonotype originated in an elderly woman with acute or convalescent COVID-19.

The CDR3 loop is CASSSRIAGTPDTQYF. The CDR3 coding sequence is TGTGCCAGCTCATCCAGGATAGCGGGGACCCCGGATACGCAGTATTTT. This rearrangement joins TRBV18 to TRBJ2-3, with TRBD2 matching over 8 bases. CDR3 length: 16 amino acids. The V gene's germline CDR1 is KGHSH and CDR2 LQKENI. J gave up 6 bases and V 5 bases, and 13 bases lay outside the gene matches.